The rows below give T cell receptor beta chains drawn from one sample of a study of blood T cells in healthy people across ages. TCRdb itself ran the 5' RACE reads through MiXCR, one entry per CDR3 protein. The sample yields 1,300,000 or so distinct CDR3 sequences, approximately 59% seen once. Sequencing used blood. The receptors derive from a man aged 18 to 35 in good health. The CDR3 runs from the conserved cysteine through the conserved F or W. A D gene is named only where the DNA matches it firmly. Expanded clones get a size class; other rows say once, few or many, or leave the size out.

len	d_gene	v_gene	abundance	j_gene	CDR3aa	CDR3nt
14	TRBD2	TRBV6-2/TRBV6-3	NA	TRBJ2-5	CASNHLAGPRTQYF	TGTGCCAGCAACCACTTAGCGGGACCCAGGACCCAGTACTTC
16	TRBD2	TRBV5-1	NA	TRBJ2-3	CASSPDISGNPDTQYF	TGCGCCAGCAGCCCCGATATTAGCGGGAACCCAGATACGCAGTATTTT
16	NA	TRBV5-1	NA	TRBJ2-6	CASSAGPTSGANVLTF	TGCGCCAGCAGCGCCGGACCAACCTCTGGGGCTAACGTCCTGACTTTC
15	TRBD2	TRBV29-1	NA	TRBJ2-3	CSVRLGTSEVDTQYF	TGCAGCGTCCGTCTTGGGACTAGCGAAGTAGATACGCAGTATTTT
14	TRBD1	TRBV6-1	NA	TRBJ1-5	CASFWTGDNQPQHF	TGTGCCAGCTTCTGGACAGGGGACAATCAGCCCCAGCATTTT
16	TRBD1	TRBV7-9	NA	TRBJ1-2	CASSSLEGAMGSGYTF	TGTGCCAGCAGCTCCTTGGAGGGGGCGATGGGCTCTGGCTACACCTTC
15	NA	TRBV7-6	NA	TRBJ1-4	CASSLEVLSGEKLFF	TGTGCCAGCAGCTTAGAAGTTCTTAGCGGGGAAAAACTGTTTTTT
17	NA	TRBV4-3	NA	TRBJ1-2	CASSQEVTGLANYGYTF	TGCGCCAGCAGCCAAGAAGTCACAGGGCTGGCTAACTATGGCTACACCTTC
14	NA	TRBV7-2	few	TRBJ1-6	CASSSQGSVSPLHF	TGTGCCAGCAGCTCCCAGGGGTCTGTTTCACCCCTCCACTTT
14	NA	TRBV12-3/TRBV12-4	NA	TRBJ1-1	CASSDRSSEEEAFF	TGTGCCAGCAGCGACAGGTCATCCGAAGAGGAAGCTTTCTTT
12	TRBD1	TRBV20-1	once	TRBJ2-1	CSAGTGGDEQFF	TGCAGTGCCGGGACAGGGGGGGATGAGCAGTTCTTC